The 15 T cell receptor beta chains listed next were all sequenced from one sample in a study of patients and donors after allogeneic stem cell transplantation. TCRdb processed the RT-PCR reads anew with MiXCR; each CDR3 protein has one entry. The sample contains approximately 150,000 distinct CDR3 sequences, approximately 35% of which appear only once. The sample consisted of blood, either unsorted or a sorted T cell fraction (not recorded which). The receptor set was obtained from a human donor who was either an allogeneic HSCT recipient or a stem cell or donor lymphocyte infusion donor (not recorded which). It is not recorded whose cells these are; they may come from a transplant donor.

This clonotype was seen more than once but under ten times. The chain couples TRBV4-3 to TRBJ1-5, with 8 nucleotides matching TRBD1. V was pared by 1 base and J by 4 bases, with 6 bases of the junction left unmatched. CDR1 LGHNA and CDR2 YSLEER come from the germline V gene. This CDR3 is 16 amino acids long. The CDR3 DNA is TGCGCCAGCAGCCAAGTGGGCAGGGGGCCGAATCAGCCCCAGCATTTT. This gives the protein CASSQVGRGPNQPQHF.

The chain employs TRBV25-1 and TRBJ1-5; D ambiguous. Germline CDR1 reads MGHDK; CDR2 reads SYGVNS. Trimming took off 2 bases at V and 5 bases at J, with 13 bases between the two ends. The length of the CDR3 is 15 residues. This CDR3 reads CASSEAGPEHQPQHF. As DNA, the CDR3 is TGTGCCAGCAGTGAAGCCGGGCCGGAGCATCAGCCCCAGCATTTT.

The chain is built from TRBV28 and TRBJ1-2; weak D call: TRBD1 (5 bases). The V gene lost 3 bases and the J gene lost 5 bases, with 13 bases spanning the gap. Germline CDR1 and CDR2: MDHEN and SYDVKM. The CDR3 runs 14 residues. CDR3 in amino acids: CASSFRDVEYGYTF. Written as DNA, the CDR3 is TGTGCCAGCAGTTTCCGGGACGTGGAATATGGCTACACCTTC.

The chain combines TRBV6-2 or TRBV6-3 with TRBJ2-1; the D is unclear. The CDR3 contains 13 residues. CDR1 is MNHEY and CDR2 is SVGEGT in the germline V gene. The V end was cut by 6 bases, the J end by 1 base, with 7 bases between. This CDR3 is CASRPVSYNEQFF. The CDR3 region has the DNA TGTGCCAGCAGGCCAGTATCCTACAATGAGCAGTTCTTC.

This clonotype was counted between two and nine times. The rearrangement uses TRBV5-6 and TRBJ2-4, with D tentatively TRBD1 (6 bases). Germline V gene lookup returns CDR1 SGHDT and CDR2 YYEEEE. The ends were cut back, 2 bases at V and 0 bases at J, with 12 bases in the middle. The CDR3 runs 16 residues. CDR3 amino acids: CASSLWTVLAKNIQYF. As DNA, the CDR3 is TGTGCCAGCAGCTTATGGACAGTCTTAGCCAAAAACATTCAGTACTTC.

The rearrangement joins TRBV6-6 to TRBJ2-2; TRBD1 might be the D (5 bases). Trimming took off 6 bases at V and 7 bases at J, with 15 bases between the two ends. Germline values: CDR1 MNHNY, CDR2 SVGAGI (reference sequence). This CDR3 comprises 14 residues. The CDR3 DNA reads TGTGCCAGCAGCGCCCAGGGCTGGGGCGGGGAGCTGTTTTTT. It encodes CASSAQGWGGELFF.

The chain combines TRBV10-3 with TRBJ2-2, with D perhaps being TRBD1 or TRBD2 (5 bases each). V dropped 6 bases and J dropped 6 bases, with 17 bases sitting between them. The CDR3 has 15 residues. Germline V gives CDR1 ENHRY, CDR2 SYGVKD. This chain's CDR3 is CAISGAQLGAGELFF. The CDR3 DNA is TGTGCCATCAGCGGGGCCCAGCTGGGGGCCGGGGAGCTGTTTTTT.

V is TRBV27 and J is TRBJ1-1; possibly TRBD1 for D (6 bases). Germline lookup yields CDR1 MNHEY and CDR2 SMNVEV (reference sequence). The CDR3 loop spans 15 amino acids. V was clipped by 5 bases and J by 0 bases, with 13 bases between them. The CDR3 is CASSPLQGMNTEAFF. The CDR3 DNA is TGTGCCAGCAGTCCGCTACAGGGAATGAACACTGAAGCTTTCTTT.

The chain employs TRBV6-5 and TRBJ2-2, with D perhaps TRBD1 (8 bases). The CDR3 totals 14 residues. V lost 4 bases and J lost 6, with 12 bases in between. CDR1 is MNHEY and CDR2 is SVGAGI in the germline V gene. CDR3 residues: CASSWTGRAGELFF. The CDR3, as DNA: TGTGCCAGCAGTTGGACAGGGAGGGCCGGGGAGCTGTTTTTT.

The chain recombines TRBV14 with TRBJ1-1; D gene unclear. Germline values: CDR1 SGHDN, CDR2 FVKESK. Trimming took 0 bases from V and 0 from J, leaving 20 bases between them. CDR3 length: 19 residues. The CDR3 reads CASSQDSLAGFPMNTEAFF. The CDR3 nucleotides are TGTGCCAGCAGCCAAGACTCCTTGGCCGGATTTCCGATGAACACTGAAGCTTTCTTT.

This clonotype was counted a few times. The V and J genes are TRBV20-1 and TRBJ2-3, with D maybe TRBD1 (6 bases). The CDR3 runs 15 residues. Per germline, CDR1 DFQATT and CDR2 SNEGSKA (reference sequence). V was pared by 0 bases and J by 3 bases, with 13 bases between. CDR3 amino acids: CSARERAGVTDTQYF. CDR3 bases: TGCAGTGCTAGAGAGAGGGCAGGGGTTACAGATACGCAGTATTTT.

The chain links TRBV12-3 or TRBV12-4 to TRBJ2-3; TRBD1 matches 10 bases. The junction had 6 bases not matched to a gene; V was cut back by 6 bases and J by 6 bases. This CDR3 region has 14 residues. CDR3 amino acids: CASRGDRGLDTQYF. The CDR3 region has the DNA TGTGCCAGCAGGGGAGACAGGGGGCTTGATACGCAGTATTTT.

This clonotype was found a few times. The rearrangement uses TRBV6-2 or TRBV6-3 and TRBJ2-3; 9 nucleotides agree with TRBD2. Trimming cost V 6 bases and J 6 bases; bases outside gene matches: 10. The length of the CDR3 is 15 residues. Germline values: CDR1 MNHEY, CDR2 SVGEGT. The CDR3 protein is CASSNAGGARDTQYF. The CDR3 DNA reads TGTGCCAGCAGCAATGCGGGGGGGGCCCGCGATACGCAGTATTTT.

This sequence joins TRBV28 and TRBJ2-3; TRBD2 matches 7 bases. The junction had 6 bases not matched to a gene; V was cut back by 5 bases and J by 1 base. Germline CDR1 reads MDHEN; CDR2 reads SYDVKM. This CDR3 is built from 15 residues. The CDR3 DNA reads TGTGCCAGCAGTGCCCCGAGCGGGGGCACAGATACGCAGTATTTT. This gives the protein CASSAPSGGTDTQYF.

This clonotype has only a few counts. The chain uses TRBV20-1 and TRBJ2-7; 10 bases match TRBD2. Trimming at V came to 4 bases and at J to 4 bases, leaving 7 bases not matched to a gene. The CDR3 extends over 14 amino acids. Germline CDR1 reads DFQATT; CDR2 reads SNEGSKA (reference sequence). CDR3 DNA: TGCAGTGCTATAAGTCTAGCGGGGGATTACGAGCAGTACGTC. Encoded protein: CSAISLAGDYEQYV.